Given below is one T cell receptor beta chain in context. No antigen is known for it. These data belong to a study of identifying expanded T cells in peripheral blood. Findings and limits, study-wide: Two-week clone count variance significantly increased as total template count grew. Differentially abundant clones: around 1.2 between replicates, about 15 at roughly 15 days, 19 to 20 at four.

The V gene's germline CDR1 is MDHEN and CDR2 SYDVKM. There are 13 residues in the CDR3. V gave up 2 bases and J gave up 5 bases, with 9 bases separating them. Measured with immunoSEQ multiplex PCR; TCRdb has only the in-frame clones, and not every one. There are tens of thousands of clones in the sample; over 75% occur only once, and approximately 4.5% lies in the top ten. Healthy donors had no documented immune events, such as infections, while sampled. The TCR comes from a person between 18 and 75 years old in good health. This chain links TRBV28 with TRBJ2-5, with D unresolved. Sequenced sample: blood. CDR3 loop: CASSLPSRETQYF. CDR3 in DNA: TGTGCCAGCAGTTTACCCTCGAGGGAGACCCAGTACTTC.